This T cell receptor beta chain comes out of a study of Ad26.COV2.S vaccination and SARS-CoV-2 variants. Trimming took 5 bases from V and 1 from J, leaving 12 bases between them. The CDR3 is 16 residues long. Germline CDR1 is MDHEN and CDR2 is SYDVKM. This clone has a single count. TCRdb's copy holds only in-frame clones and misses some; the assay was immunoSEQ multiplex PCR. The sample holds 380,000 or so clones, roughly 89% seen once. Treatment specified: about 20 received Ad26.COV2.S at low or high dose, single or two shots; about 5 received placebo; per-sample allocation not given. The investigators took samples on day 63 after the first vaccine or placebo injection.

Specimen: peripheral blood, collected in a trial of Ad26.COV2.S vaccine versus placebo. This receptor was taken from a person aged 18 to 59 who received the Ad26.COV2.S COVID-19 vaccine or a placebo. The rearrangement links TRBV28 to TRBJ2-6, with D perhaps matching TRBD1 or TRBD2 (5 bases each). The CDR3: CASSRGRISGANVLTF. The CDR3 region has the DNA TGTGCCAGCAGTCGGGGACGCATTTCTGGGGCCAACGTCCTGACTTTC.